These 29 T cell receptor beta chains share one sample of origin, sequenced in a study of T cell responses to AZD1222 COVID-19 vaccine. The repertoire was sequenced with immunoSEQ multiplex PCR; TCRdb's copy has only in-frame clones and lacks some. The sample gives approximately 100,000 clones, roughly nine tenths of which show up once; 4.5% is in the top ten. Sequenced here: peripheral blood, sampled on day 0 of AZD1222 vaccination. The receptors here all came from an adult in good health.

The chain links TRBV6-2 or TRBV6-3 to TRBJ1-2; maybe TRBD1 (6 bases). Trimming removed 5 bases at V and 3 bases at J, with 19 bases between. CDR3 length equals 16 residues. CDR1 is MNHEY and CDR2 is SVGEGT in the germline V gene. The CDR3 DNA follows: TGTGCCAGCAGTACCATCGACAGGACTTCATACTATGGCTACACCTTC. This encodes CASSTIDRTSYYGYTF.

The chain is built from TRBV5-1 and TRBJ2-6; TRBD1 aligns across 9 bases. From germline, CDR1 is SGHRS and CDR2 YFSETQ. The V and J ends lost 8 bases and 1 base, in that order; junction bases with no gene match: 19. This CDR3 is 20 amino acids long. CDR3 DNA sequence: TGCGCCAGATGCTTTGGGTGGGTAGGGACAGGGCCTTCTGGGGCCAACGTCCTGACTTTC. Its protein product is CARCFGWVGTGPSGANVLTF. Full variable domain (missing parts from reference TRBV5-1 and TRBJ2-6): KAGVTQTPRYLIKTRGQQVTLSCSPISGHRSVSWYQQTPGQGLQFLFEYFSETQRNKGNFPGRFSGRQFSNSRSEMNVSTLELGDSALYLCARCFGWVGTGPSGANVLTFGAGSRLTVL.

The chain uses TRBV19 and TRBJ2-6; TRBD2 matches at 7 bases. This CDR3 is 17 amino acids long. V shed 3 bases and J 0 bases; nucleotides not matched to a gene: 5. Germline CDR1 is LNHDA and CDR2 is SQIVND (reference sequence). CDR3 sequence reads: CASSIWAGASGANVLTF. The CDR3 DNA reads TGTGCCAGTAGTATCTGGGCGGGAGCCTCTGGGGCCAACGTCCTGACTTTC.

The chain carries TRBV7-9 and TRBJ1-6, with D maybe TRBD1 (5 bases). Germline lookup yields CDR1 SEHNR and CDR2 FQNEAQ (reference sequence). The CDR3 extends over 15 amino acids. V gave up 3 bases and J gave up 7 bases, with 13 bases separating them. In nucleotides, the CDR3 is TGTGCCAGCAGCTTCGTCCGGGGGAGAAATTCACCCCTCCACTTT. Protein: CASSFVRGRNSPLHF.

The chain has TRBV7-2 and TRBJ1-3, with 11 bases matching TRBD1. V dropped 0 bases and J dropped 5; count of bases not matched to a gene: 3. CDR1 and CDR2 (germline): SGHTA, FQGNSA. The CDR3 covers 16 residues. The CDR3 region is CASSLAGTGGRNTIYF. CDR3 sequence (DNA): TGTGCCAGCAGCTTAGCTGGGACAGGGGGTCGAAACACCATATATTTT.

The rearrangement joins TRBV19 to TRBJ1-2, with 11 bases that match TRBD1. The CDR3 totals 16 residues. After removal of 7 bases from V and 8 bases from J, the junction contained 15 bases not matched to a gene. Germline-derived CDR1 and CDR2 are LNHDA and SQIVND (reference sequence). CDR3 loop: CASTIGTGGIGSGYTF. The CDR3 region has the DNA TGTGCCAGTACCATAGGGACAGGGGGAATTGGCAGCGGCTACACCTTC.

V and J are TRBV6-5 and TRBJ1-3; 9 positions match TRBD1. With V trimmed by 6 bases and J by 3 bases, 3 bases remained unmatched. Germline CDR1 is MNHEY and CDR2 is SVGAGI. The CDR3 is 14 amino acids. The CDR3 here is CASRQGAGGNTIYF. The DNA for the CDR3 is TGTGCCAGCAGACAGGGGGCTGGTGGAAACACCATATATTTT.

The CDR3 DNA sequence: TGTGCCAGCAGCTTTCGGACAGGCCCGACAACTGGGGCCAACGTCCTGACTTTC. Encoded protein: CASSFRTGPTTGANVLTF. The V and J genes are TRBV7-7 and TRBJ2-6, with 7 bases identical to TRBD1. CDR3 length: 18 amino acids. In germline, CDR1 is SSHAT, CDR2 FNYEAQ (reference sequence). With 3 bases clipped from V and 2 bases from J, the junction kept 10 bases outside the gene matches.

The chain carries TRBV11-3 and TRBJ2-5; D is tentatively TRBD1 or TRBD2 (5 bases each). The V gene lost 5 bases and the J gene lost 4 bases, with 20 bases spanning the gap. This CDR3 contains 16 residues. Germline V gene lookup returns CDR1 SGHNT and CDR2 YENEEA. The CDR3 DNA reads as TGTGCCAGCAGCCGCTACGGGGACGACCTATCAGAGACCCAGTACTTC. This translates into CASSRYGDDLSETQYF.

The V and J genes are TRBV6-1 and TRBJ2-7; the match to TRBD1 covers 9 bases. CDR3 length: 14 amino acids. Trimming cost V 1 base and J 3 bases; bases outside gene matches: 1. Germline CDR1 MNHNS, CDR2 SASEGT. The DNA of the CDR3 is TGTGCCAGCAGTGAAGACAGGGGGCGCTACGAGCAGTACTTC. It encodes CASSEDRGRYEQYF.

This chain uses TRBV7-9 with TRBJ1-2; 11 bases are a match to TRBD1. This CDR3 has 14 residues. CDR1 is SEHNR, CDR2 FQNEAQ, per germline (reference sequence). With 5 bases clipped from V and 3 bases from J, the junction kept 2 bases outside the gene matches. The DNA for the CDR3 is TGTGCCAGCAGCCGGGGACAGGGGGACTATGGCTACACCTTC. It codes for CASSRGQGDYGYTF.

This clone is a singleton in its sample. The chain links TRBV7-9 to TRBJ2-7, with TRBD1 as a possible D gene (6 bases). The CDR3 is made up of 15 amino acids. V gave up 5 bases and J gave up 3 bases, with 17 bases separating them. Per germline, CDR1 SEHNR and CDR2 FQNEAQ (reference sequence). The CDR3 nucleotides read TGTGCCAGCAGCGCCCTGACAGGAATAGACTACGAGCAGTACTTC. Amino acid sequence: CASSALTGIDYEQYF.

The J gene is TRBJ1-6, the V gene TRBV7-3; TRBD1 might be the D (6 bases). Germline V gene data show CDR1 as SGHTA and CDR2 as FQGTGA. With 4 bases removed from V and 6 bases from J, the gap between germline ends came to 16 bases. The CDR3 covers 16 residues. CDR3 loop: CASSSGIQGFNSPLHF. CDR3 DNA sequence: TGTGCCAGCAGCTCAGGAATACAGGGTTTTAATTCACCCCTCCACTTT.

J is TRBJ2-7 and V is TRBV6-5; D gene ambiguous. CDR3 size: 13 residues. V was clipped by 2 bases and J by 1 base, with 6 bases between them. Germline values: CDR1 MNHEY, CDR2 SVGAGI. CDR3 amino acids: CASSYGTSYEQYF. The DNA of the CDR3 is TGTGCCAGCAGTTACGGCACGTCCTACGAGCAGTACTTC.

CDR3 in amino acids: CASKGQLNEKLFF. The CDR3 DNA reads TGTGCCAGCAAAGGACAGCTGAATGAAAAACTGTTTTTT. The chain employs TRBV2 and TRBJ1-4; a weak D match, TRBD1 (6 bases). V shed 7 bases and J shed 5 bases, with 11 bases lying between them. The germline V gene encodes CDR1 SNHLY and CDR2 FYNNEI. This CDR3 has 13 amino acids.

The J gene is TRBJ1-4, the V gene TRBV3-1 (or the pseudogene TRBV3-2), with 10 bases that match TRBD1. The CDR3 is made up of 16 amino acids. The ends lost 0 bases at V and 8 bases at J; junction bases unmatched: 6. In germline, CDR1 is LGHDT, CDR2 YNNKEL (reference sequence). This CDR3 reads CASSQELGQGSEKLFF. As DNA, the CDR3 is TGTGCCAGCAGCCAAGAGTTGGGACAGGGGTCCGAAAAACTGTTTTTT.

The chain carries TRBV4-2 and TRBJ2-1, with TRBD2 matching 11 bases. The CDR3 extends over 19 amino acids. The J segment lost 6 bases and the V segment lost 0 bases, leaving 13 bases of the junction unmatched. The V gene's germline CDR1 is LGHNA and CDR2 YNFKEQ. The CDR3 DNA reads TGTGCCAGCAGCCAAGAGGCCCTCTTAGCGGGGGGGCGGGTCAATGAGCAGTTCTTC. It codes for CASSQEALLAGGRVNEQFF.

This chain joins TRBV4-3 and TRBJ1-6, with D possibly matching TRBD1 (5 bases). CDR1 LGHNA and CDR2 YSLEER come from the germline V gene. The CDR3 spans 14 residues. Trimming took off 3 bases at V and 9 bases at J, with 12 bases between the two ends. The CDR3 DNA reads TGCGCCAGCAGCCAGACAGCTCAAGGTTCACCCCTCCACTTT. It yields the protein CASSQTAQGSPLHF.

The genes are TRBV2 and TRBJ1-4; TRBD1 might be the D (5 bases). The CDR3 is 16 amino acids. Between the trimmed V and J ends, which lost 6 bases and 0 bases, there was a span of 14 bases. Germline V lookup: CDR1 SNHLY, CDR2 FYNNEI. As DNA, the CDR3 is TGTGCCAGCAGGGGGGTTGGATCTGCAACTAATGAAAAACTGTTTTTT. The encoded protein is CASRGVGSATNEKLFF.

The chain links TRBV4-3 to TRBJ2-1; D gene ambiguous. The CDR3 is made up of 16 amino acids. V lost 3 bases to trimming and J lost 8 bases, with 20 bases between them. Germline V gene data show CDR1 as LGHNA and CDR2 as YSLEER. In nucleotides, the CDR3 is TGCGCCAGCAGCCATAAGCGTGGTCCAAGCGCGGATGAGCAGTTCTTC. Protein sequence: CASSHKRGPSADEQFF.

The V gene is TRBV15, the J gene TRBJ1-1, with D hard to call. Trimming pared 4 bases from V and 5 bases from J, leaving 8 bases between. The CDR3 runs to 12 residues. Germline CDR1 reads LNHNV; CDR2 reads YYDKDF (reference sequence). The CDR3 sequence: CATSKIGTEAFF. CDR3 DNA sequence: TGTGCCACCAGCAAAATCGGGACTGAAGCTTTCTTT.

The chain links TRBV4-3 to TRBJ2-1, with D maybe TRBD2 (7 bases). In germline, CDR1 is LGHNA, CDR2 YSLEER. Trimming took 4 bases from V and 4 from J, leaving 14 bases between them. This CDR3 has 15 residues. DNA of the CDR3: TGCGCCAGCAGCCTCTCGGGGGGCTATTACAATGAGCAGTTCTTC. Protein: CASSLSGGYYNEQFF.

This chain connects TRBV6-2 or TRBV6-3 to TRBJ1-5; D is unresolved. Between the trimmed V and J ends, which lost 4 bases and 1 base, there was a span of 8 bases. The CDR3 totals 14 residues. CDR1 is MNHEY, CDR2 SVGEGT, per germline. CDR3 DNA: TGTGCCAGCAGTTCCGACGGAAGCAATCAGCCCCAGCATTTT. Translating it yields CASSSDGSNQPQHF.

The chain links TRBV19 to TRBJ1-3; D is uncertain. V dropped 2 bases and J dropped 1 base, with 21 bases sitting between them. Per germline, CDR1 LNHDA and CDR2 SQIVND (reference sequence). This CDR3 region has 19 residues. This CDR3 is CASSIRGGNTKNSGNTIYF. CDR3 coding DNA: TGTGCCAGTAGTATACGGGGAGGGAATACTAAAAATTCTGGAAACACCATATATTTT.

This clone was counted between two and nine times. The chain recombines TRBV19 with TRBJ1-6; D unresolved. There are 16 residues in the CDR3. CDR1 is LNHDA and CDR2 is SQIVND in the germline V gene (reference sequence). Trimming took 6 bases from V and 5 from J, leaving 17 bases between them. The DNA for the CDR3 is TGTGCCAGTAGGTCGGCGATGACGGGGAATAATTCACCCCTCCACTTT. It is translated as CASRSAMTGNNSPLHF.

This chain's CDR3 is CASSVGTSGVQETQYF. CDR3 nucleotide sequence: TGTGCCAGCAGCGTAGGGACTAGCGGGGTACAAGAGACCCAGTACTTC. V and J are TRBV9 and TRBJ2-5, with 12 nucleotides matching TRBD2. J gave up 2 bases and V 0 bases, and 2 bases lay outside the gene matches. CDR3 length: 16 amino acids. Germline V gene sequence: CDR1 SGDLS, CDR2 YYNGEE.

This clone was seen only once. This chain connects TRBV30 to TRBJ2-3, with 11 bases lining up with TRBD2. Trimming removed 3 bases from V and 5 bases from J; junction bases left unmatched: 4. CDR1 is GTSNPN, CDR2 SVGIG, per germline (reference sequence). The CDR3 runs to 14 residues. As DNA, the CDR3 is TGTGCCTGGAGGGCTAGCGGGGGGAGAGATACGCAGTATTTT. Protein product: CAWRASGGRDTQYF.

The J gene is TRBJ1-1, the V gene TRBV7-9; 11 positions agree with TRBD1. The germline CDR1 and CDR2 sequences are SEHNR and FQNEAQ (reference sequence). This CDR3 has 17 residues. J lost 3 bases, V lost 6 bases, and 12 bases had no gene match. CDR3 nucleotide sequence: TGTGCCAGCAGAACCCGGACAGGGGGCGGTCGGGACACTGAAGCTTTCTTT. Translated: CASRTRTGGGRDTEAFF. The full variable domain, in which reference TRBV7-9 and TRBJ1-1 provide the parts outside the CDR3, is DTGVSQNPRHKITKRGQNVTFRCDPISEHNRLYWYRQTLGQGPEFLTYFQNEAQLEKSRLLSDRFSAERPKGSFSTLEIQRTEQGDSAMYLCASRTRTGGGRDTEAFFGQGTRLTVV.

V usage is TRBV6-2 or TRBV6-3 and J usage is TRBJ1-2, with D maybe TRBD1 (6 bases). With 4 bases removed from V and 6 bases from J, the gap between germline ends came to 12 bases. Germline V gene data show CDR1 as MNHEY and CDR2 as SVGEGT. CDR3 length: 13 residues. CDR3 DNA sequence: TGTGCCAGCAGTTTCCTGCGGACAGATGGCTACACCTTC. As protein: CASSFLRTDGYTF.